This T cell receptor (beta chain) was recovered during a study of blood T cell repertoires in COVID-19. About the study: Researchers got acute and convalescent COVID-19 samples from the United States, Italy and Spain. PBMCs, B-cell-depleted T cells, or T cells provided the cDNA or gDNA that made up the material.

Original analysis: It was from reference gene primer amplification that nucleated cell counts were estimated. Assay: immunoSEQ multiplex PCR; the TCRdb copy retains only in-frame clones and omits some. V and J calls and clone size follow that table, whereas D and trimming were derived from the DNA. The sample shows about 520,000 clones, 80% to 90% of them seen only once. CDR1 is SGHVS and CDR2 is FQNEAQ in the germline V gene. V shed 4 bases and J shed 3 bases, with 10 bases lying between them. This CDR3 has 13 residues. Sequencing used peripheral blood. V and J are TRBV7-8 and TRBJ2-7; D not resolved. This TCR was recovered from a human donor in a cohort sampled during active COVID-19. CDR3 in amino acids: CASSSGLGYEQYF. DNA for the CDR3: TGTGCCAGCAGCTCAGGTCTGGGCTACGAGCAGTACTTC.